This T cell receptor beta chain was profiled in a study of early stage breast cancer tumors. Across the study: Average read coverage per sample was 9 to 10-fold.

In germline, CDR1 is LGHNA, CDR2 YNFKEQ. The CDR3 extends over 15 amino acids. Trimming left V 3 bases short and J 0 bases short, with 11 bases between. Profiling relied on immunoSEQ multiplex PCR, and the TCRdb table lists in-frame clones only, not all of them. The data contain about 9,900 clones, around 60% of them singletons. The rearrangement uses TRBV4-2 and TRBJ1-2; D gene unclear. The clonotype comes from a person aged 55 to 70 with breast cancer. Sequencing was carried out using breast tumor tissue. Written as DNA, the CDR3 is TGTGCCAGCAGCCATAACACGCGAACTAACTATGGCTACACCTTC. This codes for CASSHNTRTNYGYTF.